The rows below give T cell receptor beta chains drawn from one sample of a study of T cells in Graves' hyperthyroidism and ophthalmopathy. TCRdb reprocessed the multiplex PCR reads with MiXCR, giving one entry per CDR3 protein. This table holds 550,000 to 650,000 distinct CDR3 sequences, approximately 14% found once. Sequences were obtained from blood. The receptors here all came from a woman aged 30 to 39 with Graves' hyperthyroidism that later progressed to Graves' ophthalmopathy. The CDR3 runs from the conserved cysteine through the conserved F or W. A D gene is named only where the DNA matches it firmly. Clone size, where shown, is once, few, many, or a class for clones that have expanded.

CDR3 DNA	CDR3 protein	V gene	clone size	D gene	J gene
TGCAGTGCTCCTAGCGGGATCTATGACGAGCAGTACTTC	CSAPSGIYDEQYF	TRBV20-1	many	TRBD2	TRBJ2-7
TGCAGCGTTGTAGGGGAAGAGACCCAGTACTTC	CSVVGEETQYF	TRBV29-1	many	NA	TRBJ2-5
TGTGCCAGCAGCCTGGCCGGGACAGGGCCTGGAAACACCATATATTTT	CASSLAGTGPGNTIYF	TRBV11-2	many	TRBD1	TRBJ1-3
TGTGCCAGCAGCGAGATCATGGGAGGCGGCAGGTACGAGCAGTACTTC	CASSEIMGGGRYEQYF	TRBV6-2/TRBV6-3	many	NA	TRBJ2-7
TGCGCCAGCAGCCCTCTCGTGGCTGCTAATAATGAAAAACTGTTTTTT	CASSPLVAANNEKLFF	TRBV4-1	NA	NA	TRBJ1-4
TGTGCCTGGAGCAACGGGGGGGATACGCAGTATTTT	CAWSNGGDTQYF	TRBV30	many	TRBD2	TRBJ2-3
TGTGCCAGCAGCTCCGGGACCCGCACAGATACGCAGTATTTT	CASSSGTRTDTQYF	TRBV11-2	many	NA	TRBJ2-3
TGTGCCAGCAGCTTTTACATGAGCTCCTACGAGCAGTACTTC	CASSFYMSSYEQYF	TRBV7-2	many	NA	TRBJ2-7
TGCGCCAGCAGCCAACCCCCTTTAGCGGGAGGGCGGTACACCGGGGAGCTGTTTTTT	CASSQPPLAGGRYTGELFF	TRBV4-3	NA	TRBD2	TRBJ2-2
TGTGCCAGCTTTAGGGTAAGCAACACTGAAGCTTTCTTT	CASFRVSNTEAFF	TRBV6-1	many	NA	TRBJ1-1
TGTGCCACCAGTGACCACTTAGCGGGGGCAGCTTACAATGAGCAGTTCTTC	CATSDHLAGAAYNEQFF	TRBV24-1	many	TRBD2	TRBJ2-1
TGTGCCAGCACCCCCCGGGCAGGGGACAATCAGCCCCAGCATTTT	CASTPRAGDNQPQHF	TRBV7-8	many	NA	TRBJ1-5
TGTGCCAGTAGTATCGATTACCGGGCTTTCTTT	CASSIDYRAFF	TRBV19	few	NA	TRBJ1-1
TGTGCCAGCAGCGCCTCAGCGGGAAGACCTTCCGAGCAGTACTTC	CASSASAGRPSEQYF	TRBV9	few	TRBD2	TRBJ2-7
TGTGCCAGCAGCCAGGGACGCAATCAGCCCCAGCATTTT	CASSQGRNQPQHF	TRBV4-1	many	NA	TRBJ1-5
TGTGCCAGCAGAGGTATTTCGGGGAGCAATCAGCCCCAGCATTTT	CASRGISGSNQPQHF	TRBV2	NA	NA	TRBJ1-5
TGTGCCAGCAGTTACTTGCAGGTCTGGGATGAGCAGTTCTTC	CASSYLQVWDEQFF	TRBV6-2/TRBV6-3	many	NA	TRBJ2-1
TGCAGTGCTCCAGCGGGACTAGCGGGAGAAGGTTCCTACAATGAGCAGTTCTTC	CSAPAGLAGEGSYNEQFF	TRBV20-1	few	TRBD2	TRBJ2-1
TGCAGCGGGAAACAGGGATATACGAACACTGAAGCTTTCTTT	CSGKQGYTNTEAFF	TRBV29-1	many	NA	TRBJ1-1
TGCAGTGCTAGACGAAGAGATAGAGGCTACAATGAGCAGTTCTTC	CSARRRDRGYNEQFF	TRBV20-1	few	NA	TRBJ2-1
TGTGCCAGCAGCGGGCTTGAGCGGGCCGAGCAGTTCTTC	CASSGLERAEQFF	TRBV7-2	many	NA	TRBJ2-1
TGTGCCAGCAGCTTAGCGGGAGGGCGGCAAGAGACCCAGTACTTC	CASSLAGGRQETQYF	TRBV7-2	many	TRBD2	TRBJ2-5
TGCAGTGGGGGACTAGCGGAGGAGGAAGATACGCAGTATTTT	CSGGLAEEEDTQYF	TRBV20-1	NA	TRBD2	TRBJ2-3
TGTGCCAGCAGCCCCGCCAGGGGGAATGGCTACACCTTC	CASSPARGNGYTF	TRBV7-2	NA	TRBD1	TRBJ1-2
TGCAGTGCTAGATCGACGGGGGTGGATGAGCAGTTCTTC	CSARSTGVDEQFF	TRBV20-1	few	NA	TRBJ2-1
TGTGCCAGTAACGTGGGACCTAACTATGGCTACACCTTC	CASNVGPNYGYTF	TRBV28	few	NA	TRBJ1-2
TGTGCCAGCAGTTTCCCAGGGACTGGGGCCAACGTCCTGACTTTC	CASSFPGTGANVLTF	TRBV5-1	many	NA	TRBJ2-6
TGTGCCAGCAGTGATACTAGACGAACCGGGGAGCTGTTTTTT	CASSDTRRTGELFF	TRBV25-1	NA	NA	TRBJ2-2
TGTGCCAGCAGTTACCGATCGACTAGCGGGCTCTCCTACGAGCAGTACTTC	CASSYRSTSGLSYEQYF	TRBV6-2/TRBV6-3	NA	TRBD2	TRBJ2-7
TGTGCCAGCAGTTACGGATCGGGGGGGACCAACGAGCAGTACTTC	CASSYGSGGTNEQYF	TRBV6-6	many	TRBD2	TRBJ2-7
TGTGCCAGCAGTTTATGGGACAGGGCTAATCAGCCCCAGCATTTT	CASSLWDRANQPQHF	TRBV28	many	TRBD1	TRBJ1-5
TGTGCCAGCAGCTACGGTCATGGCTTTTTGCATGAGCAGTTCTTC	CASSYGHGFLHEQFF	TRBV7-3	many	NA	TRBJ2-1
TGTGCCAGCAACGGCAGGGGTATGAACACTGAAGCTTTCTTT	CASNGRGMNTEAFF	TRBV6-1	NA	NA	TRBJ1-1
TGTGCCAGCAGTCTATTCCCGACAGGGGCCCTTAATTCACCCCTCCACTTT	CASSLFPTGALNSPLHF	TRBV12-3/TRBV12-4	many	TRBD1	TRBJ1-6
TGTGCCAGCAGTCAACCGGACAGGGGCGGTGGAAACACCATATATTTT	CASSQPDRGGGNTIYF	TRBV6-2/TRBV6-3	NA	TRBD1	TRBJ1-3
TGTGCCAGTTTACGAACAGGGGCTAACGAGCAGCACTTC	CASLRTGANEQHF	TRBV7-9	few	TRBD1	TRBJ2-7
TGTGCCAGTAGTGACCGGATAACAAATGAAAAACTGTTTTTT	CASSDRITNEKLFF	TRBV19	few	NA	TRBJ1-4
TGTGCCAGCAGGCCGAGTCAATCTAGCAATCAGCCCCAGCATTTT	CASRPSQSSNQPQHF	TRBV2	many	NA	TRBJ1-5
TGTGCCAGCTTCCTCGGGGGCTCTGGGGCCAACGTCCTGACTTTC	CASFLGGSGANVLTF	TRBV7-2	few	NA	TRBJ2-6
TGTGCCAGCAGTGATACAGGCTACTCCTACGAGCAGTACTTC	CASSDTGYSYEQYF	TRBV2	many	NA	TRBJ2-7
TGTGCCAGCAGCTTGGAAGGGTATGGCAATCAGCCCCAGCATTTT	CASSLEGYGNQPQHF	TRBV5-5	many	NA	TRBJ1-5
TGTGCCAGCAGTTTAGCGGACAGGGGCGGTGAAAAACTGTTTTTT	CASSLADRGGEKLFF	TRBV28	many	TRBD1	TRBJ1-4
TGCAGCGTTGATCCTCAAAGGTTTAACACTGAAGCTTTCTTT	CSVDPQRFNTEAFF	TRBV29-1	few	NA	TRBJ1-1
TGTGCCAGCGTTAAATACGGAGGAGAGCAGTTCTTC	CASVKYGGEQFF	TRBV28	many	NA	TRBJ2-1
TGTGCCAGCAGTGAAGGAGGCTCTGGGGCCAACGTCCTGACTTTC	CASSEGGSGANVLTF	TRBV2	many	NA	TRBJ2-6
TGTGCCAGCAGTTCCTTATTATCAGGCTTGAGCGAGCAGTACTTC	CASSSLLSGLSEQYF	TRBV27	many	NA	TRBJ2-7
TGTGCCAGCAGCCAAGTACCCCTCGTCACAGATACGCAGTATTTT	CASSQVPLVTDTQYF	TRBV3-1	NA	NA	TRBJ2-3
TGCAGTGCTGAAGACAGGGATAGCTCCCCAGGCGGCGATGAGCAGTTCTTC	CSAEDRDSSPGGDEQFF	TRBV20-1	many	TRBD1	TRBJ2-1
TGTGCCAGCAGCAGGGACGGATCATATGGCTACACCTTC	CASSRDGSYGYTF	TRBV7-2	few	NA	TRBJ1-2
TGTGCCAGCAGCCAAGAGAGACTAGCGGGTAGGAGCTCCTACGAGCAGTACTTC	CASSQERLAGRSSYEQYF	TRBV3-1	many	TRBD2	TRBJ2-7
TGTGCCAGCAGTGCGCCGACTAGCGGGAGCGCTAGCTCCTACAATGAGCAGTTCTTC	CASSAPTSGSASSYNEQFF	TRBV2	many	TRBD2	TRBJ2-1
TGTGCCAGCAGCTTAGAGGGACAGGGAGGTGCTGAGCAGTTCTTC	CASSLEGQGGAEQFF	TRBV7-9	many	TRBD1	TRBJ2-1
TGTGCCAGCAGCGGGACAGGGGTTGGTGAAAAACTGTTTTTT	CASSGTGVGEKLFF	TRBV9	few	TRBD1	TRBJ1-4
TGTGCCAGCGTCACAGGGGCGGATCAGCCCCAGCATTTT	CASVTGADQPQHF	TRBV2	many	TRBD1	TRBJ1-5
TGTGCCAGCAGTTTGGACGGGCCCATTTACGAGCAGTACTTC	CASSLDGPIYEQYF	TRBV12-3/TRBV12-4	few	NA	TRBJ2-7
TGTGCCAGCTCTGGCAGGAGGAGCGGGAGTTTTAATACGCAGTATTTT	CASSGRRSGSFNTQYF	TRBV2	many	TRBD2	TRBJ2-3
TGTGCCAGCAGCCCTACGCCGGACAGGGGTCGTGCACCCCTCCACTTT	CASSPTPDRGRAPLHF	TRBV5-4	few	TRBD1	TRBJ1-6
TGTGCCAGCAGCGCCCGGACAGGACCGGACACTGAAGCTTTCTTT	CASSARTGPDTEAFF	TRBV9	many	TRBD1	TRBJ1-1
TGTGCCAGTGATAATACAGGGGGCCAGGGACAGCCCCAGCATTTT	CASDNTGGQGQPQHF	TRBV19	many	TRBD1	TRBJ1-5